The TCR beta chain described here comes from a study of OX40 agonist ivuxolimab in advanced cancers. Overall study: Cancers in dose escalation were hepatocellular, melanoma, renal cell and head and neck. The eligibility criteria allowed prior anti-PD-1, anti-PD-L1 or anti-CTLA-4 therapy, and around 40% had some.

CDR3 length equals 14 residues. Per germline, CDR1 LNHNV and CDR2 YYDKDF (reference sequence). With 9 bases clipped from V and 4 bases from J, the junction kept 9 bases outside the gene matches. Generated by immunoSEQ multiplex PCR, the TCRdb table keeps only in-frame clones and is missing some. The sample records tens of thousands of clones, roughly 87% being singletons. This specimen was CD4+ or CD8+ T cells sorted from blood, taken in a trial of the OX40 agonist ivuxolimab. The chain combines TRBV15 with TRBJ2-3; 8 positions agree with TRBD1. This TCR was sampled from an adult with an advanced solid tumor such as melanoma, head and neck, liver or kidney cancer. The CDR3 spells CATEQGDGADTQYF. For the CDR3, the DNA is TGTGCCACAGAACAGGGGGACGGGGCAGATACGCAGTATTTT.